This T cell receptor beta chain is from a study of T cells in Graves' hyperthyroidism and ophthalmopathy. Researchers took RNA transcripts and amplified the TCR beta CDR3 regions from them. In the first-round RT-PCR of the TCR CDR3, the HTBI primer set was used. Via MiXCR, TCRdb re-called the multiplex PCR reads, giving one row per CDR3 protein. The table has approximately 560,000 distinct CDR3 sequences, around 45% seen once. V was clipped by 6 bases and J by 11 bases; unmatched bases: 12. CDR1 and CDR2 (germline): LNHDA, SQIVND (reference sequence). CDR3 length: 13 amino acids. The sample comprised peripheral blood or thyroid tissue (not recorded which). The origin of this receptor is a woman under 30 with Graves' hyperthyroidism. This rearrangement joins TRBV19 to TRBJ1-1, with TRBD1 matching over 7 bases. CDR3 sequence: CASRPGQSLRAFF. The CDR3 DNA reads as TGTGCCAGTAGGCCGGGACAGTCGCTTCGGGCTTTCTTT.